The sequence of this T cell receptor (beta chain) was determined in a study of T-cell reconstitution after alpha-beta-depleted transplantation in children. Regarding the study as a whole: Expanded graft clones numbering several hundred reportedly gave rise to alpha-beta T cells about two months after transplant. One year after transplant, T-cell counts and diversity came mostly from newly produced T cells. TCRbeta diversity was high at day 60 in some patients (a result of surviving recipient T cells and thymic progenitors).

Germline trimming cut 4 bases from V and 5 bases from J; bases unmatched to any gene: 6. The CDR3 extends over 14 amino acids. Germline-derived CDR1 and CDR2 are SGHRS and YFSETQ. This clonotype was seen repeatedly, ten times or more. The antigen is undetermined. Preparing the TCRbeta library involved the use of unique molecular identifiers. TCRdb re-derived calls from the PCR reads in MiXCR, one entry per CDR3 protein. In the table there are roughly 220,000 distinct CDR3 sequences, around 8.4% of which are singletons. This rearrangement joins TRBV5-1 to TRBJ2-1; TRBD1 agrees at 7 bases. The input for sequencing was PBMCs, mostly from graft donor cells, taken 360 days after TCRalphabeta/CD19-depleted stem cell transplant. The sequence was collected from a male patient under 10 years old who had a stem cell transplant for acute myeloid leukemia, so the T cells may come from the graft donor. CDR3 residues: CASSMWTGDNEQFF. The CDR3, as DNA: TGCGCCAGCAGCATGTGGACAGGCGACAATGAGCAGTTCTTC. Full variable domain (rest looked up from reference TRBV5-1 and TRBJ2-1): KAGVTQTPRYLIKTRGQQVTLSCSPISGHRSVSWYQQTPGQGLQFLFEYFSETQRNKGNFPGRFSGRQFSNSRSEMNVSTLELGDSALYLCASSMWTGDNEQFFGPGTRLTVL.